These 30 T cell receptor beta chains were sequenced from one sample in a study of radiation and T cells in renal cell carcinoma. Some clones are missing from TCRdb's copy, which holds only in-frame ones; the method was immunoSEQ multiplex PCR. The top ten hold 40% of the sample, which has some 15,000 clones, about 50% seen once. Treatment here: 15 Gy SBRT to primary tumor, nephrectomy 4 weeks later. Sequencing used tumor tissue, obtained from a patient whose treatment included radiotherapy and nephrectomy. All receptors derive from a woman in her sixties or seventies with renal cell carcinoma.

The chain couples TRBV28 to TRBJ1-5; no clear D. This CDR3 spans 17 amino acids. V was trimmed by 6 bases and J by 6 bases, leaving 24 bases between them. Germline V CDR1 and CDR2: MDHEN, SYDVKM. CDR3 region: CASRIGGSMLNSQPQHF. CDR3 nucleotides: TGTGCCAGCAGGATAGGTGGCAGTATGTTGAATTCTCAGCCCCAGCATTTT. Full variable domain (missing parts from reference TRBV28 and TRBJ1-5): DVKVTQSSRYLVKRTGEKVFLECVQDMDHENMFWYRQDPGLGLRLIYFSYDVKMKEKGDIPEGYSVSREKKERFSLILESASTNQTSMYLCASRIGGSMLNSQPQHFGDGTRLSIL.

The genes are TRBV2 and TRBJ1-2, with TRBD1 as a possible D gene (5 bases). The germline V gene encodes CDR1 SNHLY and CDR2 FYNNEI. V dropped 4 bases and J dropped 3 bases, with 15 bases sitting between them. This CDR3 has 15 amino acids. The CDR3 bases are TGTGCCAGCAGTGCATATGTAGGGGCTGACTATGGCTACACCTTC. Amino acid sequence: CASSAYVGADYGYTF.

The table lists this clone with a few counts. The J gene is TRBJ1-1, the V gene TRBV4-3; tentative D call: TRBD1 (5 bases). The CDR3 extends over 15 amino acids. V was pared by 2 bases and J by 4 bases, with 14 bases between. Germline assignment: CDR1 LGHNA and CDR2 YSLEER. In DNA form, the CDR3 reads TGCGCCAGCAGCCAATATGGGGACTGGGGCACTGAAGCTTTCTTT. Protein: CASSQYGDWGTEAFF.

This clone was counted a few times. The chain carries TRBV6-6 and TRBJ2-7; D is perhaps TRBD1 (6 bases). Germline V gene sequence: CDR1 MNHNY, CDR2 SVGAGI (reference sequence). V was cut by 1 base and J by 4 bases, with 11 bases left in between. The CDR3 spans 14 residues. CDR3 loop: CASSYLSQGYEQYF. CDR3 bases: TGTGCCAGCAGTTACTTGAGTCAGGGGTACGAGCAGTACTTC.

This clone was seen many times. This chain uses TRBV4-3 with TRBJ1-2; no reliable D call. The CDR3 extends over 14 amino acids. CDR1 and CDR2 from the germline V gene are LGHNA and YSLEER. Trimming shortened V by 1 base and J by 8 bases, and 14 bases separated the two germline ends. The CDR3 region has the DNA TGCGCCAGCAGCCAAGTCGCGGGCGCGGGAGGCTACACCTTC. Protein product: CASSQVAGAGGYTF.

Comments on this clone: This sample includes further DNA sequences coding for the same CDR3. In DNA, the CDR3 is TGTGCCAGTAGCTCTGGGGCCAACGTCCTGACTTTC. Protein: CASSSGANVLTF. This chain connects TRBV19 to TRBJ2-6; D unclear. CDR3 length: 12 amino acids. The germline CDR1 and CDR2 sequences are LNHDA and SQIVND (reference sequence). Between the trimmed V and J ends, which lost 6 bases and 0 bases, there was a span of 0 bases.

Note on this clone: A much larger clone lies a single base off, so this may be a read error. Distinct nucleotide sequences in the sample also encode this CDR3. This rearrangement joins TRBV5-6 to TRBJ2-3; D not resolved. This CDR3 is 15 amino acids long. Germline CDR1 reads SGHDT; CDR2 reads YYEEEE. Here the CDR3 DNA reads TGCGCCAGCAGCTTAGTCGCCGGATACACAGATACGCAGTATTTT. It is translated as CASSLVAGYTDTQYF.

This chain joins TRBV2 and TRBJ2-5; 8 bases line up with TRBD1. CDR3 length: 12 residues. V was clipped by 6 bases and J by 5 bases; unmatched bases: 2. Germline V gives CDR1 SNHLY, CDR2 FYNNEI. The CDR3: CASRTGVETQYF. The DNA for the CDR3 is TGTGCCAGCAGGACAGGGGTGGAGACCCAGTACTTC. Variable domain in full (rest from reference TRBV2 and TRBJ2-5): EPEVTQTPSHQVTQMGQEVILRCVPISNHLYFYWYRQILGQKVEFLVSFYNNEISEKSEIFDDQFSVERPDGSNFTLKIRSTKLEDSAMYFCASRTGVETQYFGPGTRLLVL.

The chain couples TRBV18 to TRBJ1-4; no reliable D call. With 5 bases removed from V and 5 bases from J, the gap between germline ends came to 9 bases. The V gene's germline CDR1 is KGHSH and CDR2 LQKENI. The CDR3 spans 13 residues. CDR3 residues: CASSATENEKLFF. CDR3 in DNA: TGTGCCAGCTCAGCGACGGAGAATGAAAAACTGTTTTTT.

The rearrangement joins TRBV19 to TRBJ2-4, with 7 bases identical to TRBD1. Trimming at V came to 4 bases and at J to 9 bases, leaving 6 bases not matched to a gene. The CDR3 runs 13 residues. CDR1 is LNHDA, CDR2 SQIVND, per germline (reference sequence). CDR3: CASSKGARSIQYF. CDR3 DNA sequence: TGTGCCAGTAGTAAGGGGGCGCGGAGCATTCAGTACTTC.

The chain joins TRBV5-4 to TRBJ1-2; D is perhaps TRBD1 (6 bases). This CDR3 contains 14 residues. Germline-derived CDR1 and CDR2 are SGHNT and YYREEE (reference sequence). V lost 0 bases and J 6 bases, leaving 12 bases between the germline ends. CDR3 coding DNA: TGTGCCAGCAGCTTGGTAATTCAGGGGAATGGCTACACCTTC. Amino acid sequence: CASSLVIQGNGYTF.

The genes are TRBV4-2 and TRBJ1-3; D gene ambiguous. Trimming cost V 0 bases and J 4 bases, with 4 bases left between them. Germline CDR1 and CDR2: LGHNA and YNFKEQ. CDR3 length equals 13 residues. CDR3 DNA: TGTGCCAGCAGCCAAGAATCCGGAAACACCATATATTTT. This codes for CASSQESGNTIYF.

DNA for the CDR3: TGTGCCAGTGCGGGAGTCGCCTACTACGAGCAGTACTTC. Amino acids: CASAGVAYYEQYF. The V and J genes are TRBV28 and TRBJ2-7; 7 bases line up with TRBD2. The CDR3 is 13 amino acids. Germline V CDR1 and CDR2: MDHEN, SYDVKM. Trimming took 9 bases from V and 3 from J; bases not matched to a gene: 8.

This clone was counted a few times. CDR3 nucleotides: TGTGCCAGCAGTTTCGGGGGTTCGGGCGGACTAAGAGAAGGCTACACCTTC. It is translated as CASSFGGSGGLREGYTF. The chain uses TRBV28 and TRBJ1-2, with a possible D match to TRBD1 (5 bases). Trimming shortened V by 3 bases and J by 8 bases, and 25 bases separated the two germline ends. In germline, CDR1 is MDHEN, CDR2 SYDVKM. This CDR3 is 17 amino acids long.

This sequence joins TRBV5-1 and TRBJ2-3; D not resolved. Trimming stripped 0 bases from V and 7 bases from J, with 18 bases between. CDR1 SGHRS and CDR2 YFSETQ come from the germline V gene. This CDR3 has 16 residues. This CDR3 reads CASSLGLNYPPYTQYF. CDR3 in DNA: TGCGCCAGCAGCTTGGGGCTTAACTACCCACCATATACGCAGTATTTT.

This clone was observed at least ten times. The chain joins TRBV7-3 to TRBJ2-2; D may be TRBD2 (5 bases). Germline V CDR1 and CDR2: SGHTA, FQGTGA. This CDR3 region has 14 residues. V was clipped by 4 bases and J by 1 base, with 7 bases between them. This chain's CDR3 is CASSSTRNTGELFF. Here the CDR3 DNA reads TGTGCCAGCAGCTCCACTAGGAACACCGGGGAGCTGTTTTTT. Looking up the rest from reference TRBV7-3 and TRBJ2-2 gives the full variable domain: GAGVSQTPSNKVTEKGKYVELRCDPISGHTALYWYRQSLGQGPEFLIYFQGTGAADDSGLPNDRFFAVRPEGSVSTLKIQRTERGDSAVYLCASSSTRNTGELFFGEGSRLTVL.

The rearrangement links TRBV9 to TRBJ2-5, with 9 bases that match TRBD2. The length of the CDR3 is 17 residues. Germline loops: CDR1 SGDLS, CDR2 YYNGEE. V lost 0 bases, J lost 1 base, and 7 bases stayed unmatched. Written as DNA, the CDR3 is TGTGCCAGCAGCGTAGGTTCCCTGCGGGAGGGCCAAGAGACCCAGTACTTC. Its protein product is CASSVGSLREGQETQYF.

This clone was seen only a few times. The chain combines TRBV6-5 with TRBJ1-2; no clear D gene. This CDR3 has 12 residues. Germline V gives CDR1 MNHEY, CDR2 SVGAGI. Between the trimmed V and J ends, which lost 5 bases and 7 bases, there was a span of 11 bases. CDR3 DNA sequence: TGTGCCAGCAGTGATGTGGTTTCTGGCTACACCTTC. It codes for CASSDVVSGYTF.

This clone occurred once. At one boundary the junction diverges from the germline segment, which might be a read error. The chain combines TRBV5-4 with TRBJ2-7, with 14 bases lining up with TRBD2. The CDR3 has 16 amino acids. Looked up from germline, CDR1 is SGHNT and CDR2 is YYREEE (reference sequence). The DNA for the CDR3 is TGCGCCAGCAGCCAAGGACTAGCGGGAGGCTTGGGCGAGCAGTACTTC. Translated: CASSQGLAGGLGEQYF.

This sequence joins TRBV25-1 and TRBJ1-4; tentative D call: TRBD1 (5 bases). Germline values: CDR1 MGHDK, CDR2 SYGVNS. V lost 1 base and J 4 bases, leaving 16 bases between the germline ends. This CDR3 has 17 amino acids. Written as DNA, the CDR3 is TGTGCCAGCAGTGAATGGGGCAAAAGGGCAAGTAATGAAAAACTGTTTTTT. Its translation is CASSEWGKRASNEKLFF.

This clone appeared a few times. The chain joins TRBV6-5 to TRBJ1-6; a weak D match, TRBD1 (5 bases). V dropped 4 bases and J dropped 9 bases, with 16 bases sitting between them. CDR3 length: 15 amino acids. Germline V gene sequence: CDR1 MNHEY, CDR2 SVGAGI. CDR3 nucleotide sequence: TGTGCCAGCAGTTTCGAGGAGCGGGGGGGTTCACCCCTCCACTTT. It encodes CASSFEERGGSPLHF.

CDR3 sequence (DNA): TGCGCCAGCAGGGCACGGGTGAACACTGAAGCTTTCTTT. Its translation is CASRARVNTEAFF. The chain links TRBV10-1 to TRBJ1-1; D ambiguous. V lost 6 bases and J 0 bases, leaving 8 bases between the germline ends. The CDR3 consists of 13 residues. Looked up from germline, CDR1 is WNHNN and CDR2 is SYGVQD (reference sequence).

The gene calls are TRBV6-5 and TRBJ2-6; D not certain. This CDR3 has 16 amino acids. Trimming left V 2 bases short and J 0 bases short, with 8 bases between. Germline CDR1 and CDR2: MNHEY and SVGAGI. CDR3 protein: CASSYARFSGANVLTF. CDR3 nucleotides: TGTGCCAGCAGTTACGCTCGGTTCTCTGGGGCCAACGTCCTGACTTTC.

Details on this clone: At one end, the junction sequence differs from germline, possibly due to a read error. J is TRBJ2-7 and V is TRBV4-1; 10 nucleotides match TRBD2. Germline-derived CDR1 and CDR2 are MGHRA and YSYEKL. The CDR3 is made up of 15 amino acids. CDR3 protein: CASSQEALAGYEQYF. CDR3 nucleotides: TGTGCCAGCAGCCAAGAAGCACTAGCGGGATACGAGCAGTACTTC.

The J gene is TRBJ2-3, the V gene TRBV19, with 9 bases fitting TRBD1. This CDR3 has 18 amino acids. Germline V lookup: CDR1 LNHDA, CDR2 SQIVND (reference sequence). J was trimmed by 5 bases and V by 1 base; bases with no gene match: 13. The CDR3 nucleotides read TGTGCCAGTAGTATAGGGGACAGGGCAACTCCAAGGGAAGATACGCAGTATTTT. Protein sequence: CASSIGDRATPREDTQYF. The full variable domain, with the rest looked up from reference TRBV19 and TRBJ2-3, is DGGITQSPKYLFRKEGQNVTLSCEQNLNHDAMYWYRQDPGQGLRLIYYSQIVNDFQKGDIAEGYSVSREKKESFPLTVTSAQKNPTAFYLCASSIGDRATPREDTQYFGPGTRLTVL.

The count of this clone is one. V and J are TRBV9 and TRBJ2-4; no firm D call. V lost 0 bases, J lost 8 bases, and 9 bases lay in between. The germline gives CDR1 SGDLS, CDR2 YYNGEE. The CDR3 extends over 13 amino acids. CDR3 sequence reads: CASSVEAIDIQYF. The DNA for the CDR3 is TGTGCCAGCAGCGTAGAAGCCATTGACATTCAGTACTTC.

This clone counts as medium-sized. J is TRBJ2-3 and V is TRBV4-1; 7 nucleotides align to TRBD1. The CDR3 runs to 16 residues. V was clipped by 3 bases and J by 0 bases; unmatched bases: 6. Germline CDR1 reads MGHRA; CDR2 reads YSYEKL. CDR3 loop: CASSHTGTVSTDTQYF. As DNA, the CDR3 is TGCGCCAGCAGCCATACCGGGACAGTGAGCACAGATACGCAGTATTTT.

This clone was observed a handful of times. The chain links TRBV28 to TRBJ1-2; D ambiguous. There are 11 residues in the CDR3. Per the germline V gene, CDR1 is MDHEN and CDR2 is SYDVKM. The V and J ends lost 7 bases and 4 bases respectively, with 7 bases between them. The CDR3 DNA reads TGTGCCAGCAAGAGTGGCTATGGCTACACCTTC. It yields the protein CASKSGYGYTF.

The chain employs TRBV6-5 and TRBJ2-3, with 7 bases fitting TRBD2. The germline V gene has CDR1 MNHEY and CDR2 SVGAGI. CDR3 length equals 12 residues. Trimming cost V 4 bases and J 6 bases; bases outside gene matches: 1. The CDR3 bases are TGTGCCAGCAGTTGGCGGGGGGATACGCAGTATTTT. Translation: CASSWRGDTQYF.

The chain joins TRBV6-5 to TRBJ1-1; D uncertain. CDR1 is MNHEY, CDR2 SVGAGI, per germline. V was trimmed by 6 bases and J by 3 bases, leaving 11 bases between them. The CDR3 runs 13 residues. In DNA form, the CDR3 reads TGTGCCAGCAGCCCCGGAGGGTACACTGAAGCTTTCTTT. Its translation is CASSPGGYTEAFF.